The 15 T cell receptor beta chains given below trace back to one sample, sequenced in a study of blood T cell repertoires in COVID-19. Profiling relied on immunoSEQ multiplex PCR, and the TCRdb table lists in-frame clones only, not all of them. The data hold around 24,000 clones, with around four fifths observed a single time. The sample taken for sequencing was peripheral blood. The receptors were sampled from an elderly man with active or convalescent COVID-19.

This clone was recorded once. This chain uses TRBV18 with TRBJ2-7, with TRBD2 as a possible D gene (6 bases). Germline lookup yields CDR1 KGHSH and CDR2 LQKENI. The CDR3 sequence is 13 residues long. The ends were cut back, 2 bases at V and 7 bases at J, with 12 bases in the middle. The CDR3: CASSPGRGSEQYF. The CDR3 bases are TGTGCCAGCTCACCAGGTCGGGGGAGTGAGCAGTACTTC.

J is TRBJ1-2 and V is TRBV7-9; TRBD1 agrees at 9 bases. CDR3 size: 14 residues. Germline CDR1 is SEHNR and CDR2 is FQNEAQ (reference sequence). J gave up 8 bases and V 6 bases, and 10 bases lay outside the gene matches. The DNA of the CDR3 is TGTGCCAGCAGTTCCACAGGGGGCCTTAAAGGCTACACCTTC. Translating gives CASSSTGGLKGYTF.

There are a few counts of this clone. V is TRBV4-3 and J is TRBJ1-2; 8 positions agree with TRBD1. The CDR3 is 15 amino acids. V was pared by 0 bases and J by 5 bases, with 5 bases of the junction left unmatched. Germline V gene lookup returns CDR1 LGHNA and CDR2 YSLEER. The CDR3 loop is CASSQEGQGGYGYTF. The CDR3 DNA reads TGCGCCAGCAGCCAAGAAGGACAGGGTGGATATGGCTACACCTTC.

CDR3 region: CASSLQISGANVLTF. CDR3 DNA: TGCGCCAGCAGCTTGCAGATATCTGGGGCCAACGTCCTGACTTTC. V gene TRBV5-1 combines with J gene TRBJ2-6; D is unresolved. In germline, CDR1 is SGHRS, CDR2 YFSETQ. V dropped 1 base and J dropped 1 base, with 6 bases sitting between them. The CDR3 is 15 residues long.

There are a few counts of this clone. This chain links TRBV5-1 with TRBJ2-2; 15 bases match TRBD2. CDR3 size: 17 residues. Trimming took 3 bases from V and 7 from J; bases not matched to a gene: 7. Germline CDR1 is SGHRS and CDR2 is YFSETQ. CDR3 nucleotide sequence: TGCGCCAGCAGCTATACAGGACTAGCGGGAGGGGACGGGGAGCTGTTTTTT. This encodes CASSYTGLAGGDGELFF.

The rearrangement joins TRBV14 to TRBJ1-1; 7 positions match TRBD1. The junction had 7 bases not matched to a gene; V was cut back by 4 bases and J by 5 bases. The CDR3 is 14 residues long. CDR1 SGHDN and CDR2 FVKESK come from the germline V gene. The CDR3 reads CASSPDRVRTEAFF. CDR3 DNA: TGTGCCAGCAGCCCCGACAGGGTACGAACTGAAGCTTTCTTT.

The CDR3 nucleotides are TGTGCCAGCAGCCCCTGGACAGGGTCAGAGACCCAGTACTTC. Amino acid sequence: CASSPWTGSETQYF. The chain has TRBV14 and TRBJ2-5; 8 nucleotides agree with TRBD1. This CDR3 comprises 14 residues. V trimming: 4 bases; J trimming: 4 bases; junction bases outside the gene matches: 5. CDR1 SGHDN and CDR2 FVKESK come from the germline V gene.

This sequence joins TRBV19 and TRBJ2-6; tentative D call: TRBD1 (6 bases). The CDR3 runs to 15 residues. The V end lost 6 bases, the J end lost 0 bases, and 9 bases lay between the germline ends. From germline, CDR1 is LNHDA and CDR2 SQIVND (reference sequence). CDR3 in DNA: TGTGCCAGTAGCAAACAGGGCTCTGGGGCCAACGTCCTGACTTTC. Encoded protein: CASSKQGSGANVLTF.

The chain recombines TRBV2 with TRBJ2-1, with 10 bases lining up with TRBD1. CDR1 SNHLY and CDR2 FYNNEI come from the germline V gene. V shed 6 bases, J shed 10 bases, and the junction held 12 bases outside the gene matches. CDR3 size: 15 residues. The CDR3 DNA reads as TGTGCCAGCAGCCGTGAGACAGGGGGCCGGAAGGAGCAGTTCTTC. Translating it yields CASSRETGGRKEQFF.

The chain uses TRBV19 and TRBJ2-7; TRBD2 aligns across 7 bases. Germline V gives CDR1 LNHDA, CDR2 SQIVND (reference sequence). J lost 4 bases, V lost 7 bases, and 10 bases had no gene match. CDR3 length equals 14 residues. The CDR3 loop reads CASKGRLADYEQYF. CDR3 bases: TGTGCCAGTAAAGGTCGGCTAGCGGATTACGAGCAGTACTTC.

This chain connects TRBV27 to TRBJ2-1; the match to TRBD1 covers 10 bases. The V segment lost 6 bases and the J segment 8 bases; nucleotides outside the gene matches: 7. Germline CDR1 and CDR2: MNHEY and SMNVEV (reference sequence). The CDR3 is 14 residues long. CDR3 amino acids: CASSGQGGWDEQFF. In DNA form, the CDR3 reads TGTGCCAGCAGCGGACAGGGGGGGTGGGATGAGCAGTTCTTC.

The CDR3 sequence is CASSSPRTGTNGYTF. CDR3 DNA sequence: TGTGCCAGCAGCTCTCCCCGGACAGGGACGAATGGCTACACCTTC. The chain employs TRBV5-4 and TRBJ1-2; 8 positions agree with TRBD1. The ends lost 3 bases at V and 6 bases at J; junction bases unmatched: 10. The CDR3 consists of 15 residues. CDR1 and CDR2 from the germline V gene are SGHNT and YYREEE (reference sequence).

The chain has TRBV9 and TRBJ1-6; D is possibly TRBD1 (5 bases). Trimming stripped 4 bases from V and 0 bases from J, with 20 bases between. Germline CDR1 is SGDLS and CDR2 is YYNGEE. CDR3 length: 19 amino acids. The CDR3 sequence is CASSPGREGLSSYNSPLHF. The DNA of the CDR3 is TGTGCCAGCAGCCCAGGGAGGGAGGGACTAAGCTCCTATAATTCACCCCTCCACTTT. The full variable domain, completed using reference TRBV9 and TRBJ1-6, is DSGVTQTPKHLITATGQRVTLRCSPRSGDLSVYWYQQSLDQGLQFLIQYYNGEERAKGNILERFSAQQFPDLHSELNLSSLELGDSALYFCASSPGREGLSSYNSPLHFGNGTRLTVT.

The chain carries TRBV4-1 and TRBJ1-4; D is unresolved. This CDR3 has 12 residues. V was cut by 6 bases and J by 7 bases, with 9 bases left in between. Germline assignment: CDR1 MGHRA and CDR2 YSYEKL. This chain's CDR3 is CASRRAGEKLFF. For the CDR3, the DNA is TGCGCCAGCAGGCGGGCGGGTGAAAAACTGTTTTTT.

V is TRBV7-2 and J is TRBJ2-7; D not resolved. The V gene's germline CDR1 is SGHTA and CDR2 FQGNSA. Trimming pared 1 base from V and 1 base from J, leaving 8 bases between. The CDR3 is 14 residues long. CDR3 coding DNA: TGTGCCAGCAGCTTAGAGGTACAGTCCTACGAGCAGTACTTC. Protein product: CASSLEVQSYEQYF.